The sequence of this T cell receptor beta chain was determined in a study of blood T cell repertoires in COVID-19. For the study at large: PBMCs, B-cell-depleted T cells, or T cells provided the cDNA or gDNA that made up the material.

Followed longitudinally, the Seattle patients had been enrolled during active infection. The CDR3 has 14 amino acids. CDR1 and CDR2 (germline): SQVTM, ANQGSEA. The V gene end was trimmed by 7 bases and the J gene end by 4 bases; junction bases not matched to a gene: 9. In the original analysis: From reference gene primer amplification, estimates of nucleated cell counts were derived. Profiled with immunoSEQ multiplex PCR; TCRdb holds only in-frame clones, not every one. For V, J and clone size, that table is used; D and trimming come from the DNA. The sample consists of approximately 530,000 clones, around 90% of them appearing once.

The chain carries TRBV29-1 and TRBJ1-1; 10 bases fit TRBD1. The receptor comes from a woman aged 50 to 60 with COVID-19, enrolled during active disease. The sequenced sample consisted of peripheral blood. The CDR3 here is CSAGPGTGVTEAFF. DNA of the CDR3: TGCAGCGCGGGACCCGGGACAGGGGTCACTGAAGCTTTCTTT.